The clone carrying this T cell receptor beta chain was seen a handful of times. Its antigen is not known. CDR3 length: 16 residues. The J segment lost 4 bases and the V segment lost 3 bases, leaving 12 bases of the junction unmatched. Germline V CDR1 and CDR2: DFQATT, SNEGSKA (reference sequence). This record belongs to a study of T-cell reconstitution after alpha-beta-depleted transplantation in children. Findings of the study overall: After transplant, high TCRbeta diversity at day 60 in some patients arose from surviving recipient T cells and thymic progenitors. As was reported, about two months after transplant, alpha-beta T cells came from several hundred expanded graft clones.

Unique molecular identifiers were used to barcode this TCRbeta library. TCRdb called the PCR reads again in MiXCR, with one record for every CDR3 protein. The sample gives hundreds of thousands of distinct CDR3 sequences, approximately 15% of which show up once; approximately 5% is in the top ten. The J gene is TRBJ2-5, the V gene TRBV20-1; the match to TRBD2 covers 9 bases. The sequences come from PBMCs, mostly from graft donor cells, collected 360 days after TCRalphabeta/CD19-depleted stem cell transplant. This TCR came from a male patient between 10 and 17 years old who had a stem cell transplant for acute lymphoblastic leukemia, so the T cells may come from the graft donor. CDR3 nucleotides: TGCAGTGCTAGCTCCTCCGGGACTAGCATTCGAGAGACCCAGTACTTC. Translation: CSASSSGTSIRETQYF.